The 27 T cell receptor beta chains below come from one sample, sequenced in a study of T-cell reconstitution after alpha-beta-depleted transplantation in children. A library of TCRbeta sequences, prepared with unique molecular identifiers, was generated. TCRdb re-called the PCR reads through MiXCR, storing one row per CDR3 protein. The repertoire holds around 600,000 distinct CDR3 sequences, approximately 10% seen once, with roughly 4% in the top ten. Sequenced material: PBMCs from the stem cell graft donor, taken from the stem cell graft. These receptor sequences come from a human donor who donated a stem cell graft to a child with acute myeloid leukemia.

DNA of the CDR3: TGTGCCAGCAGCTCCCCGCGCGGGGCTGGCACAGATACGCAGTATTTT. Its translation: CASSSPRGAGTDTQYF. The rearrangement links TRBV6-1 to TRBJ2-3, with D perhaps TRBD2 (6 bases). This CDR3 comprises 16 residues. The germline V and J ends were trimmed by 6 bases and 1 base, with 17 bases remaining between them. Germline values: CDR1 MNHNS, CDR2 SASEGT.

This clonotype was detected many times. The chain links TRBV10-3 to TRBJ2-2, with D tentatively TRBD1 (6 bases). V was clipped by 6 bases and J by 7 bases, with 9 bases between them. The germline V gene encodes CDR1 ENHRY and CDR2 SYGVKD. CDR3 length: 12 amino acids. Here the CDR3 DNA reads TGTGCCATCAGAGGGACAAACGGGGAGCTGTTTTTT. Residues: CAIRGTNGELFF.

The chain combines TRBV5-1 with TRBJ1-6; D is perhaps TRBD1 (5 bases). The V gene's germline CDR1 is SGHRS and CDR2 YFSETQ. The CDR3 runs to 16 residues. Trimming removed 0 bases at V and 6 bases at J, with 13 bases between. CDR3 DNA sequence: TGCGCCAGCAGCTTGGAAGCAGGGCCTTCTAATTCACCCCTCCACTTT. Encoded protein: CASSLEAGPSNSPLHF.

This clonotype occurred many times. The J gene is TRBJ2-1, the V gene TRBV20-1; 11 bases map to TRBD2. CDR3 length: 14 amino acids. V lost 6 bases, J lost 8 bases, and 9 bases stayed unmatched. Germline lookup yields CDR1 DFQATT and CDR2 SNEGSKA (reference sequence). In DNA, the CDR3 is TGCAGTGCAGAAGCTAGCGGGAGGAAGTATGAGCAGTTCTTC. Its translation: CSAEASGRKYEQFF.

This sequence joins TRBV20-1 and TRBJ2-4; 8 bases are a match to TRBD2. The CDR3 consists of 15 residues. Germline V gene data show CDR1 as DFQATT and CDR2 as SNEGSKA (reference sequence). Trimming cost V 3 bases and J 9 bases; bases outside gene matches: 13. The CDR3 DNA follows: TGCAGTGCTAGTCTGGGCGCGGGAGGTAGCGGCATTCAGTACTTC. Translation gives CSASLGAGGSGIQYF.

This sequence joins TRBV6-2 or TRBV6-3 and TRBJ2-2, with D unresolved. Trimming removed 2 bases from V and 4 bases from J, with 8 bases in between. Germline CDR1 reads MNHEY; CDR2 reads SVGEGT. This CDR3 contains 14 residues. The CDR3 sequence: CASSYPDLTGELFF. The CDR3 bases are TGTGCCAGCAGTTACCCAGATCTCACCGGGGAGCTGTTTTTT.

This clonotype was observed a few times. The chain carries TRBV2 and TRBJ1-5, with 7 bases matching TRBD1. Germline assignment: CDR1 SNHLY and CDR2 FYNNEI. This CDR3 contains 15 residues. V shed 7 bases and J 2 bases; nucleotides not matched to a gene: 8. CDR3 bases: TGTGCCAGCACCGGGGACGGGACAGGCAATCAGCCCCAGCATTTT. As protein: CASTGDGTGNQPQHF.

This clonotype qualifies as medium-sized. The V call is TRBV14, the J call TRBJ2-1; tentatively, D is TRBD1 (6 bases). V dropped 4 bases and J dropped 1 base, with 11 bases sitting between them. Germline loops: CDR1 SGHDN, CDR2 FVKESK. The CDR3 extends over 15 amino acids. The CDR3 DNA is TGTGCCAGCAGCCCCCAGGGGAATTCCTACAATGAGCAGTTCTTC. Translating gives CASSPQGNSYNEQFF.

This clonotype has just a few counts. This chain links TRBV12-3 or TRBV12-4 with TRBJ1-1; possibly TRBD1 for D (6 bases). With 5 bases removed from V and 11 bases from J, the gap between germline ends came to 15 bases. The CDR3 sequence is 12 residues long. This chain's CDR3 is CASSVTGRRAFF. The DNA for the CDR3 is TGTGCCAGCAGTGTTACAGGGCGTCGGGCTTTCTTT.

This clonotype was picked up many times. The chain recombines TRBV10-3 with TRBJ2-2; the D gene is possibly TRBD2 (6 bases). The V end lost 4 bases, the J end lost 4 bases, and 7 bases lay between the germline ends. Germline CDR1 reads ENHRY; CDR2 reads SYGVKD. This CDR3 spans 13 amino acids. The CDR3 nucleotides read TGTGCCATCAGTGCAGCGGGCACCGGGGAGCTGTTTTTT. Amino acids: CAISAAGTGELFF.

This sequence joins TRBV20-1 and TRBJ1-1; 9 bases fit TRBD1. The CDR3 is 15 residues long. Germline V gives CDR1 DFQATT, CDR2 SNEGSKA (reference sequence). Trimming at V came to 0 bases and at J to 4 bases, leaving 6 bases not matched to a gene. Here the CDR3 DNA reads TGCAGTGCTAGAGAGACAGGGGGAGGTAGCACTGAAGCTTTCTTT. Translation: CSARETGGGSTEAFF.

Only a few counts were recorded for this clonotype. V and J are TRBV15 and TRBJ2-7, with TRBD2 identical over 9 bases. The CDR3 sequence is 16 residues long. J lost 2 bases, V lost 0 bases, and 5 bases had no gene match. Per germline, CDR1 LNHNV and CDR2 YYDKDF (reference sequence). This CDR3 reads CATSREHSGSPYEQYF. The DNA for the CDR3 is TGTGCCACCAGCAGAGAACATAGCGGGAGTCCCTACGAGCAGTACTTC.

V usage is TRBV6-2 or TRBV6-3 and J usage is TRBJ2-1, with 9 bases that match TRBD2. This CDR3 has 19 amino acids. Per the germline V gene, CDR1 is MNHEY and CDR2 is SVGEGT. Trimming at V came to 5 bases and at J to 3 bases, leaving 17 bases not matched to a gene. The CDR3 protein is CASSPQLGTSLGDYNEQFF. The CDR3 nucleotides read TGTGCCAGCAGTCCCCAACTTGGGACTAGCCTGGGGGACTACAATGAGCAGTTCTTC.

The rearrangement links TRBV20-1 to TRBJ2-6, with unresolved D. This CDR3 is built from 16 residues. CDR1 DFQATT and CDR2 SNEGSKA come from the germline V gene (reference sequence). Trimming cost V 3 bases and J 1 base, with 13 bases left between them. CDR3 DNA: TGCAGTGCTAGGGCCCCCCCACCGTCTGGGGCCAACGTCCTGACTTTC. Protein: CSARAPPPSGANVLTF.

This clonotype occurred a few times. The chain joins TRBV4-2 to TRBJ2-2; TRBD2 might be the D (5 bases). The germline CDR1 and CDR2 sequences are LGHNA and YNFKEQ. With 2 bases removed from V and 2 bases from J, the gap between germline ends came to 12 bases. The CDR3 spans 16 residues. In DNA, the CDR3 is TGTGCCAGCAGCCAAAGTTTAGCGACTAACACCGGGGAGCTGTTTTTT. Translation: CASSQSLATNTGELFF.

The chain is built from TRBV30 and TRBJ2-1; a possible D gene is TRBD2 (5 bases). Germline V CDR1 and CDR2: GTSNPN, SVGIG (reference sequence). Trimming shortened V by 0 bases and J by 5 bases, and 17 bases separated the two germline ends. This CDR3 region has 16 residues. The CDR3 nucleotides are TGTGCCTGGAGTGTACTTCGGCCGGGAAGCAACAATGAGCAGTTCTTC. It translates to CAWSVLRPGSNNEQFF.

The rearrangement joins TRBV4-2 to TRBJ1-2; the D gene is possibly TRBD1 (5 bases). V gave up 0 bases and J gave up 5 bases, with 19 bases separating them. The CDR3 spans 17 residues. CDR1 LGHNA and CDR2 YNFKEQ come from the germline V gene. The CDR3 is CASSQDWDGTGLYGYTF. The CDR3 DNA follows: TGTGCCAGCAGCCAAGATTGGGACGGGACGGGACTTTATGGCTACACCTTC.

This clonotype was counted at least ten times. V is TRBV20-1 and J is TRBJ2-1; 13 bases map to TRBD2. Germline V gene data show CDR1 as DFQATT and CDR2 as SNEGSKA (reference sequence). The CDR3 length is 15 residues. The junction had 8 bases not matched to a gene; V was cut back by 4 bases and J by 8 bases. CDR3 amino acids: CSAIGTSGRAHEQFF. In DNA form, the CDR3 reads TGCAGTGCTATTGGAACTAGCGGGAGGGCCCATGAGCAGTTCTTC.

This clonotype appeared many times. J is TRBJ2-2 and V is TRBV7-3; either TRBD1 or TRBD2 may fit D (5 bases each). The germline V gene encodes CDR1 SGHTA and CDR2 FQGTGA. The CDR3 totals 13 residues. Trimming shortened V by 5 bases and J by 4 bases, and 8 bases separated the two germline ends. The CDR3 DNA reads TGTGCCAGCAGCCGGGACGGCACCGGGGAGCTGTTTTTT. This gives the protein CASSRDGTGELFF. Drawing the rest from reference TRBV7-3 and TRBJ2-2, the complete variable domain is GAGVSQTPSNKVTEKGKYVELRCDPISGHTALYWYRQSLGQGPEFLIYFQGTGAADDSGLPNDRFFAVRPEGSVSTLKIQRTERGDSAVYLCASSRDGTGELFFGEGSRLTVL.

This chain links TRBV20-1 with TRBJ2-7; 7 positions match TRBD2. The CDR3 sequence is 14 residues long. After removal of 2 bases from V and 2 bases from J, the junction contained 6 bases not matched to a gene. Germline CDR1 DFQATT, CDR2 SNEGSKA (reference sequence). The CDR3 region is CSARWGGPPYEQYF. In DNA form, the CDR3 reads TGCAGTGCTAGATGGGGGGGACCACCCTACGAGCAGTACTTC.

This clonotype was seen a few times. V gene TRBV5-1 combines with J gene TRBJ2-7; D perhaps matches TRBD2 (5 bases). This CDR3 comprises 15 residues. In germline, CDR1 is SGHRS, CDR2 YFSETQ. Trimming removed 4 bases at V and 2 bases at J, with 16 bases between. The CDR3 DNA sequence: TGCGCCAGCAGCAGCGGCGGAACCTACACCTACGAGCAGTACTTC. Its protein is CASSSGGTYTYEQYF.

This clonotype was picked up one time. The genes are TRBV7-2 and TRBJ2-2, with TRBD2 matching over 14 bases. V lost 4 bases and J lost 15; bases outside the gene matches: 7. Looked up from germline, CDR1 is SGHTA and CDR2 is FQGNSA. The CDR3 consists of 14 residues. The CDR3 reads CASSWGTSGSYLFF. CDR3 sequence (DNA): TGTGCCAGCAGCTGGGGGACTAGCGGGAGTTATTTGTTTTTT. The entire variable domain, with the rest obtained from reference TRBV7-2 and TRBJ2-2, is as follows: GAGVSQSPSNKVTEKGKDVELRCDPISGHTALYWYRQSLGQGLEFLIYFQGNSAPDKSGLPSDRFSAERTGGSVSTLTIQRTQQEDSAVYLCASSWGTSGSYLFFGEGSRLTVL.

This clonotype was seen a handful of times. The rearrangement links TRBV24-1 to TRBJ2-5; 7 bases align to TRBD1. Germline trimming cut 5 bases from V and 4 bases from J; bases unmatched to any gene: 9. Germline-derived CDR1 and CDR2 are KGHDR and SFDVKD. The CDR3 is made up of 15 amino acids. The DNA for the CDR3 is TGTGCCACCAGTGTTCTTGACAGGGAATCAGAGACCCAGTACTTC. This codes for CATSVLDRESETQYF.

This clonotype appeared many times. The J gene is TRBJ2-7, the V gene TRBV20-1; 11 bases line up with TRBD2. Trimming took 6 bases from V and 2 from J; bases not matched to a gene: 3. CDR1 is DFQATT, CDR2 SNEGSKA, per germline (reference sequence). This CDR3 region has 13 residues. The CDR3 sequence is CSARGLAAYEQYF. DNA for the CDR3: TGCAGTGCCAGGGGACTAGCGGCCTACGAGCAGTACTTC.

The gene calls are TRBV21-1 and TRBJ2-1; the listed D gene, TRBD2, was not tested against the DNA. TRBV21-1 is classified as a pseudogene. This CDR3 region has 14 residues. The CDR3 DNA sequence: TGTGCCAGCCCCACTAGCGGGAGTATGGATGAGCAGTTCTTC. Translating it yields CASPTSGSMDEQFF.

This clonotype was seen at least ten times. The chain links TRBV28 to TRBJ2-2, with D perhaps matching TRBD1 or TRBD2 (5 bases each). Germline CDR1 is MDHEN and CDR2 is SYDVKM. Trimming shortened V by 5 bases and J by 1 base, and 23 bases separated the two germline ends. CDR3 size: 19 residues. This chain's CDR3 is CASSTPGTRTLRNTGELFF. The CDR3 nucleotides read TGTGCCAGCAGTACCCCCGGGACCCGGACCCTGAGGAACACCGGGGAGCTGTTTTTT. The whole variable domain, remainder taken from reference TRBV28 and TRBJ2-2, is DVKVTQSSRYLVKRTGEKVFLECVQDMDHENMFWYRQDPGLGLRLIYFSYDVKMKEKGDIPEGYSVSREKKERFSLILESASTNQTSMYLCASSTPGTRTLRNTGELFFGEGSRLTVL.

This clonotype occurred many times. The V call is TRBV4-3, the J call TRBJ2-2; tentative D call: TRBD2 (5 bases). The V end was cut by 1 base, the J end by 2 bases, with 17 bases between. This CDR3 has 18 amino acids. Germline CDR1 is LGHNA and CDR2 is YSLEER. CDR3 coding DNA: TGCGCCAGCAGCCAAGTGGCAGCGGCCGAGGTCAACACCGGGGAGCTGTTTTTT. Its translation is CASSQVAAAEVNTGELFF.